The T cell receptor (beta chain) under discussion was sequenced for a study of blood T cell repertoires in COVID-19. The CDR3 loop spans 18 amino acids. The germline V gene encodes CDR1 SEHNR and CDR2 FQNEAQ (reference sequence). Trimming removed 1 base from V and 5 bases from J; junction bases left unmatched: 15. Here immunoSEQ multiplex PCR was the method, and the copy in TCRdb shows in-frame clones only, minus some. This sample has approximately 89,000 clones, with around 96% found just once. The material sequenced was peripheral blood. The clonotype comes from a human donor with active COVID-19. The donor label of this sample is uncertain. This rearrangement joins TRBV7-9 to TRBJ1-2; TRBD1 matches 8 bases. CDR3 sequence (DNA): TGTGCCAGCAGCTTAGGGCAGGGGGCACCTGATTCAATATATGGCTACACCTTC. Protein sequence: CASSLGQGAPDSIYGYTF.